The present T cell receptor beta chain was sequenced within a study of blood T cell repertoires in COVID-19. Study-level background: In each case, the material was cDNA or gDNA derived from T cells, B-cell-depleted T cells, or PBMCs.

In the authors' workflow: Estimated nucleated cell counts came from reference gene primer amplification. Some clones are missing from TCRdb's copy, which holds only in-frame ones; the method was immunoSEQ multiplex PCR. D and trimming were read from the DNA, whereas the V and J calls and clone size are those reported in that table. The data contain 50,000 to 75,000 clones, around 87% of them singletons. CDR1 SGHTA and CDR2 FQGNSA come from the germline V gene. V lost 5 bases and J lost 8; bases outside the gene matches: 9. This CDR3 has 15 amino acids. Sequenced: peripheral blood. The TCR originated in a man between 60 and 70 years old with acute or convalescent COVID-19. This chain links TRBV7-2 with TRBJ1-6; 7 bases agree with TRBD1. CDR3 protein: CASSQWTGEDSPLHF. The CDR3, as DNA: TGTGCCAGCAGCCAATGGACAGGAGAGGATTCACCCCTCCACTTT.